The 14 T cell receptor beta chains reported below all come from one sample, sequenced in a study of cytomegalovirus exposure and HLA in healthy donors (dated by TCRdb to about 2017). The library was prepared using the immunoSEQ multiplex PCR assay. For the multiplex PCR, a mixture combining 60 forward primers for TCR Vbeta segments and 13 reverse primers for TCR Jbeta segments was used. Imported from immuneACCESS, the table was reduced by TCRdb to in-frame sequences with V and J called. These copies leave out some clones; in studies compared against another copy, an unresolved V gene accounts for under half, and the cause of the remainder is not known. The sample table contains about 120,000 clones; only one count was recorded for approximately 78% of them. The top ten hold 11% of the sample. Sequencing was performed on PBMCs. Every receptor here comes from a man between 25 and 39 years old in good health and CMV-seropositive.

The rearrangement links TRBV19 to TRBJ2-3, with 11 bases fitting TRBD2. The germline CDR1 and CDR2 sequences are LNHDA and SQIVND (reference sequence). The CDR3 contains 17 residues. Trimming removed 5 bases from V and 4 bases from J; junction bases left unmatched: 11. The CDR3 DNA is TGTGCCAGTAGTCCTAGCGGGAGGTCGGTTTGGGCAGATACGCAGTATTTT. This gives the protein CASSPSGRSVWADTQYF.

The chain joins TRBV10-1 to TRBJ2-2; D call uncertain. CDR1 is WNHNN, CDR2 SYGVQD, per germline (reference sequence). CDR3 length: 14 amino acids. Trimming took off 0 bases at V and 0 bases at J, with 2 bases between the two ends. This chain's CDR3 is CASSESANTGELFF. As DNA, the CDR3 is TGCGCCAGCAGTGAGTCCGCGAACACCGGGGAGCTGTTTTTT.

The gene calls are TRBV5-1 and TRBJ2-7; TRBD2 aligns across 11 bases. This CDR3 has 15 amino acids. The junction had 10 bases not matched to a gene; V was cut back by 4 bases and J by 7 bases. Germline CDR1 and CDR2: SGHRS and YFSETQ. The chain's CDR3 is CASSNGVAGGPEQYF. The CDR3 nucleotides are TGCGCCAGCAGCAACGGGGTAGCGGGAGGGCCAGAGCAGTACTTC.

J is TRBJ2-7 and V is TRBV30, with 10 bases aligning to TRBD1. This CDR3 region has 12 residues. With V trimmed by 7 bases and J by 4 bases, 4 bases remained unmatched. Per the germline V gene, CDR1 is GTSNPN and CDR2 is SVGIG (reference sequence). The CDR3 DNA reads TGTGCCTTCGGGACAGGGGCGTACGAGCAGTACTTC. Its protein is CAFGTGAYEQYF.

The chain links TRBV28 to TRBJ2-7; TRBD1 is a possible D gene (6 bases). The CDR3 spans 15 residues. Trimming removed 3 bases from V and 6 bases from J, with 18 bases in between. Germline V gives CDR1 MDHEN, CDR2 SYDVKM. CDR3 nucleotides: TGTGCCAGCAGTTTTGGGGGCAGGGAAGGTCGCGAGCAGTACTTC. Amino acid sequence: CASSFGGREGREQYF.

This sequence joins TRBV2 and TRBJ1-1; D remains ambiguous. CDR3 length: 12 residues. The germline V gene encodes CDR1 SNHLY and CDR2 FYNNEI. Trimming pared 4 bases from V and 7 bases from J, leaving 10 bases between. In DNA, the CDR3 is TGTGCCAGCAGTGTAGTCTTCATTGAAGCTTTCTTT. It specifies CASSVVFIEAFF.

This clone was seen more than once but under ten times. This chain's CDR3 is CASRRDRNTGELFF. In DNA, the CDR3 is TGTGCCAGCAGACGGGACAGGAACACCGGGGAGCTGTTTTTT. The chain uses TRBV5-5 and TRBJ2-2, with 7 bases lining up with TRBD1. V lost 5 bases to trimming and J lost 1 base; unmatched junction nucleotides: 2. The CDR3 sequence is 14 residues long. Germline-derived CDR1 and CDR2 are SGHKS and YYEKEE (reference sequence).

This rearrangement joins TRBV30 to TRBJ2-7, with TRBD1 as a possible D gene (6 bases). In germline, CDR1 is GTSNPN, CDR2 SVGIG (reference sequence). This CDR3 comprises 13 residues. V was shortened by 1 base and J by 3 bases, with 10 bases between the two germline ends. The CDR3 coding sequence is TGTGCCTGGAGTGGACAGGCCCGCTACGAGCAGTACTTC. Protein: CAWSGQARYEQYF. The whole variable domain, remainder taken from reference TRBV30 and TRBJ2-7, is SQTIHQWPATLVQPVGSPLSLECTVEGTSNPNLYWYRQAAGRGLQLLFYSVGIGQISSEVPQNLSASRPQDRQFILSSKKLLLSDSGFYLCAWSGQARYEQYFGPGTRLTVT.

This chain joins TRBV9 and TRBJ1-3; 7 nucleotides line up with TRBD1. Germline-derived CDR1 and CDR2 are SGDLS and YYNGEE. This CDR3 has 16 amino acids. The V segment lost 10 bases and the J segment 1 base; nucleotides outside the gene matches: 14. The CDR3 sequence is CASGDSLNPSGNTIYF. In nucleotides, the CDR3 is TGTGCCTCCGGGGACAGTCTTAACCCTTCTGGAAACACCATATATTTT.

The table lists this clone with a count of one. The rearrangement joins TRBV18 to TRBJ1-1, with D uncertain. Germline V gives CDR1 KGHSH, CDR2 LQKENI. The CDR3 runs 13 residues. V lost 4 bases, J lost 0 bases, and 6 bases lay in between. As DNA, the CDR3 is TGTGCCAGCTCACTGCAGGTGAACACTGAAGCTTTCTTT. As protein: CASSLQVNTEAFF.

The gene calls are TRBV25-1 and TRBJ1-4; D unclear. CDR3 length: 15 residues. Germline CDR1 reads MGHDK; CDR2 reads SYGVNS. The ends were cut back, 4 bases at V and 4 bases at J, with 13 bases in the middle. The CDR3 protein is CASSVQYGNNEKLFF. In DNA, the CDR3 is TGTGCCAGCAGTGTCCAGTACGGGAATAATGAAAAACTGTTTTTT.

V and J are TRBV21-1 and TRBJ1-1; TRBD1 reflects the table's D call only, with no check against the DNA. TRBV21-1 is reported as a pseudogene. This CDR3 is built from 16 residues. The DNA of the CDR3 is TGTGCCAGCACTACGGCGGACATCGATCTGAACACTGAAGCTTTCTTT. Translation: CASTTADIDLNTEAFF.

This rearrangement joins TRBV9 to TRBJ2-1; D might be TRBD2 (7 bases). CDR1 and CDR2 (germline): SGDLS, YYNGEE. V lost 7 bases, J lost 5 bases, and 22 bases lay in between. The CDR3 spans 16 residues. This CDR3 is CASAPGGGLGNNEQFF. Here the CDR3 DNA reads TGTGCCAGCGCCCCGGGGGGCGGCCTCGGGAACAATGAGCAGTTCTTC.

V is TRBV5-1 and J is TRBJ2-7, with no clear D. Trimming shortened V by 0 bases and J by 2 bases, and 9 bases separated the two germline ends. CDR3 length: 14 amino acids. CDR1 SGHRS and CDR2 YFSETQ come from the germline V gene. The CDR3 loop reads CASSLGDKTYEQYF. DNA of the CDR3: TGCGCCAGCAGCTTGGGAGACAAGACCTACGAGCAGTACTTC. Full variable domain (outside the CDR3, taken from reference TRBV5-1 and TRBJ2-7): KAGVTQTPRYLIKTRGQQVTLSCSPISGHRSVSWYQQTPGQGLQFLFEYFSETQRNKGNFPGRFSGRQFSNSRSEMNVSTLELGDSALYLCASSLGDKTYEQYFGPGTRLTVT.